The clone carrying this T cell receptor (beta chain) turned up a few times. The sample belongs to a study of T-cell memory formation after mild COVID-19. Study at large: There were largely donor-specific TCR clusters.

This CDR3 has 15 amino acids. Each CDR3 protein is one row after TCRdb ran MiXCR on the 5' RACE reads. This table holds 210,000 or so distinct CDR3 sequences, 27% found once. The genes are TRBV21-1 and TRBJ2-3; TRBD2 reflects the table's D call only, with no check against the DNA. TRBV21-1 constitutes a pseudogene. Sequencing was carried out using PBMCs or a T cell subset sorted from them (not recorded which). The sequence derives from an adult woman who had mild COVID-19 (a few samples of this study predate the infection). Cell type and time point are not known. In DNA, the CDR3 is TGTGCCAGCAGCAAAGATGTTTCCGCGGGAGGGCTCCCTGATTTT. Its protein product is CASSKDVSAGGLPDF.